This T cell receptor (beta chain) is drawn from a study of graft-versus-host responses after intestinal transplantation. Study at large: Anti-thymocyte globulin induction was given to all recipients, followed by tacrolimus and steroids for around three years. Findings of the study overall: Some GvH clones appeared in ileal mucosa or blood before recipient bone marrow.

This clone was counted only a few times. As yet, its antigen is unknown. Germline CDR1 reads ENHRY; CDR2 reads SYGVKD. CDR3 length: 15 residues. V lost 1 base, J lost 2 bases, and 11 bases lay in between. Only in-frame clones appear in the TCRdb table, and some are missing; sequencing was by immunoSEQ multiplex PCR. This table holds around 120,000 clones, about 93% found once. The sample was unstimulated CD4+ T cells sorted from spleen or lymph node cells, taken before intestinal transplant. The gene calls are TRBV10-3 and TRBJ1-2, with no clear D. The receptor was isolated from a human donor who received an intestinal transplant. DNA of the CDR3: TGTGCCATCAGTGAGTATGGGGAAGGGAACTATGGCTACACCTTC. Translating it yields CAISEYGEGNYGYTF.